A single sample gave rise to the 9 T cell receptor beta chains below, sequenced in a study of cytomegalovirus exposure and HLA in healthy donors. PCR primers comprised 60 Vbeta and 13 Jbeta primers. Here immunoSEQ multiplex PCR was the method, and the copy in TCRdb shows in-frame clones only, minus some. Of some 200,000 clones in the sample, about three quarters were seen once. Sequences were obtained from PBMCs. The receptors here all came from a man aged 18 to 30 in good health and CMV-seronegative.

The V gene is TRBV11-2, the J gene TRBJ2-5; TRBD2 matches at 9 bases. This CDR3 spans 16 amino acids. The germline V gene encodes CDR1 SGHAT and CDR2 FQNNGV. V lost 0 bases to trimming and J lost 5 bases; unmatched junction nucleotides: 7. CDR3 coding DNA: TGTGCCAGCAGCTTAGATTGGACTAGCGTTGCCGAGACCCAGTACTTC. It translates to CASSLDWTSVAETQYF.

This rearrangement joins TRBV30 to TRBJ2-7; no clear D gene. The germline V gene encodes CDR1 GTSNPN and CDR2 SVGIG (reference sequence). The V end was cut by 4 bases, the J end by 4 bases, with 11 bases between. This CDR3 has 12 amino acids. CDR3 DNA: TGTGCCTGGAAGAGGCAGTTTTACGAGCAGTACTTC. This gives the protein CAWKRQFYEQYF.

A remark on this clone: One end of the junction is discordant with germline, which a read error may explain. At the DNA level, this CDR3 is encoded by other sequences in the same sample as well. The chain joins TRBV5-6 to TRBJ2-3, with 7 bases that match TRBD2. There are 14 residues in the CDR3. CDR1 SGHDT and CDR2 YYEEEE come from the germline V gene. The CDR3 region is CASSLAGEVGTQYF. In DNA form, the CDR3 reads TGTGCCAGTAGCTTGGCGGGGGAGGTCGGTACGCAGTATTTT.

This clone was seen only once. J is TRBJ1-5 and V is TRBV27; TRBD1 might be the D (6 bases). V lost 0 bases and J 2 bases, leaving 14 bases between the germline ends. CDR3 length: 17 residues. The germline V gene has CDR1 MNHEY and CDR2 SMNVEV (reference sequence). DNA of the CDR3: TGTGCCAGCAGTTTATCTGGTACGGGGGGCGGCAATCAGCCCCAGCATTTT. This gives the protein CASSLSGTGGGNQPQHF.

This clone rates as large. In DNA, the CDR3 is TGTGCCAGCAGTGAGGCGGGATGGGAAGATACGCAGTATTTT. It codes for CASSEAGWEDTQYF. V is TRBV2 and J is TRBJ2-3; tentative D call: TRBD2 (6 bases). V was trimmed by 3 bases and J by 5 bases, leaving 12 bases between them. The CDR3 totals 14 residues. Germline CDR1 reads SNHLY; CDR2 reads FYNNEI.

This chain uses TRBV7-8 with TRBJ1-2, with D possibly matching TRBD1 (5 bases). The CDR3 sequence is 13 residues long. V gave up 3 bases and J gave up 4 bases, with 9 bases separating them. Germline V gene data show CDR1 as SGHVS and CDR2 as FQNEAQ. The CDR3 nucleotides are TGTGCCAGCAGCTTCGACAGTCGCTATGGCTACACCTTC. Translated, it gives CASSFDSRYGYTF.

The chain recombines TRBV30 with TRBJ2-7, with 10 bases aligning to TRBD1. The CDR3 sequence is 17 residues long. Looked up from germline, CDR1 is GTSNPN and CDR2 is SVGIG (reference sequence). J was trimmed by 0 bases and V by 2 bases; bases with no gene match: 10. Here the CDR3 DNA reads TGTGCCTGGAGTTCCCCCCCGGGACAGGGGAGCTCCTACGAGCAGTACTTC. Protein: CAWSSPPGQGSSYEQYF.

A few counts support this clone. The gene calls are TRBV9 and TRBJ2-7, with 7 bases aligning to TRBD2. With 1 base clipped from V and 4 bases from J, the junction kept 2 bases outside the gene matches. This CDR3 is built from 13 residues. Germline CDR1 reads SGDLS; CDR2 reads YYNGEE. The CDR3 loop is CASSVHGGYEQYF. The CDR3 DNA sequence: TGTGCCAGCAGCGTACACGGGGGGTACGAGCAGTACTTC. Together with reference TRBV9 and TRBJ2-7, the CDR3 gives the full variable domain: DSGVTQTPKHLITATGQRVTLRCSPRSGDLSVYWYQQSLDQGLQFLIQYYNGEERAKGNILERFSAQQFPDLHSELNLSSLELGDSALYFCASSVHGGYEQYFGPGTRLTVT.

V usage is TRBV7-9 and J usage is TRBJ2-1; 8 nucleotides agree with TRBD2. Per the germline V gene, CDR1 is SEHNR and CDR2 is FQNEAQ (reference sequence). The ends lost 4 bases at V and 4 bases at J; junction bases unmatched: 9. CDR3 size: 16 residues. The CDR3 DNA sequence: TGTGCCAGCAGCTCTCCGGGGGGGACTCTTTACAATGAGCAGTTCTTC. Translation: CASSSPGGTLYNEQFF. Variable domain in full (rest from reference TRBV7-9 and TRBJ2-1): DTGVSQNPRHKITKRGQNVTFRCDPISEHNRLYWYRQTLGQGPEFLTYFQNEAQLEKSRLLSDRFSAERPKGSFSTLEIQRTEQGDSAMYLCASSSPGGTLYNEQFFGPGTRLTVL.